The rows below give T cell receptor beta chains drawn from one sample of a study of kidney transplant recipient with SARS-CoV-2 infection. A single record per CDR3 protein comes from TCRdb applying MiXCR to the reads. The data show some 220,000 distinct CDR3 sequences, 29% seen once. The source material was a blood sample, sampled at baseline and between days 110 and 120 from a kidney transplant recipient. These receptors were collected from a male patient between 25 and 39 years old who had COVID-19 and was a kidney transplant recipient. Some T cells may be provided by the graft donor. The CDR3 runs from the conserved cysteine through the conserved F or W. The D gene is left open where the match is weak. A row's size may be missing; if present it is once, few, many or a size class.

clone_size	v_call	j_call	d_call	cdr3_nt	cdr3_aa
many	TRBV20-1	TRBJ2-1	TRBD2	TGCAGTGCTAGAGTAGCGGGAGGTTTCGATGAGCAGTTCTTC	CSARVAGGFDEQFF
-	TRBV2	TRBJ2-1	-	TGTGCCAGCACCTCCTGGGGGTACAATGGGCAGTTCTTC	CASTSWGYNGQFF
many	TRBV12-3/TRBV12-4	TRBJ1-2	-	TGTGCCAGCAGTCGGCGACAGGATTCGGGACGGCGCGGCTACACCTTC	CASSRRQDSGRRGYTF
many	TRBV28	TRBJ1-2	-	TGTGCCAGCAGTTTGGGGCAGGGTAACTATGGCTACACCTTC	CASSLGQGNYGYTF
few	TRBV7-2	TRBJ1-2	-	TGTGCCAGCAGCACCGAGCTTCCTCTCTATGGCTACACCTTC	CASSTELPLYGYTF
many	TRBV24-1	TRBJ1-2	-	TGTGCCACCAGTTGCCTGGCTAGTACCAGAAAGACCTATGGCTACACCTTC	CATSCLASTRKTYGYTF
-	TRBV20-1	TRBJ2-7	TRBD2	TGCAGTGCTTTACCCGGGACTAGCGGTTCCTACGAGCAGTACTTC	CSALPGTSGSYEQYF
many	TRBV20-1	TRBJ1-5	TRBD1	TGCAGTGCCCAAGGACAGGCGGAGTATCAGCCCCAGCATTTT	CSAQGQAEYQPQHF
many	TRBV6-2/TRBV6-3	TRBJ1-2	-	TGTGCCAGCACCTTTCTGGGGGGCTACTATGGCTACACCTTC	CASTFLGGYYGYTF
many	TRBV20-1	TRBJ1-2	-	TGCAGTGCTTGGGACATCTATGGCTACACCTTC	CSAWDIYGYTF
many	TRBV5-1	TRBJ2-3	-	TGCGCCAGCAGCTTGGATGACAGAGCAAATACGCAGTATTTT	CASSLDDRANTQYF
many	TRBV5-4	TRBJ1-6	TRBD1	TGTGCCAGCAGCTTGCCGACAGGGGAGGGTTCACCCCTCCACTTT	CASSLPTGEGSPLHF
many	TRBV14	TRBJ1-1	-	TGTGCCAGCAGCGGGAGTAGGAACACTGAAGCTTTCTTT	CASSGSRNTEAFF
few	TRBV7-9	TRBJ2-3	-	TGTGCCAGCAGCCGAGGGGTGGATACGCAGTATTTT	CASSRGVDTQYF
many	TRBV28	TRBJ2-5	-	TGTGCCAGCGGACGCCGGGGAGAGACCCAGTACTTC	CASGRRGETQYF
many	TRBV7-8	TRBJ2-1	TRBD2	TGTGCCAGCAGCTTAGTAGCTCTAGCGGAGAGATACAATGAGCAGTTCTTC	CASSLVALAERYNEQFF
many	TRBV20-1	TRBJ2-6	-	TGCAGTGCTATGTCAGGGGCTGGGGCCAACGTCCTGACTTTC	CSAMSGAGANVLTF
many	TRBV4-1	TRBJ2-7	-	TGCGCCAGCAGCCAAGAGGAGGGGGCCGGCGAGCAGTACTTC	CASSQEEGAGEQYF
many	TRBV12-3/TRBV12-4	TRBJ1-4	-	TGTGCCAGCAGTTTGGCAGGGGTTGAAAAACTGTTTTTT	CASSLAGVEKLFF
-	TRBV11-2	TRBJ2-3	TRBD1	TGTGCCAGCAGCTTAGATCTTTTTACGGGACAGGATCACACAAATACGCAGTATTTT	CASSLDLFTGQDHTNTQYF
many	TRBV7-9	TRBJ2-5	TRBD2	TGTGCCGCGAGAGGGGAGGGTCGAGAGACCCAGTACTTC	CAARGEGRETQYF
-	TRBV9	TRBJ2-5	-	TGTGCCAGCATCGTAGAGGGGAGGCGGGGTGAGACCCAGTACTTC	CASIVEGRRGETQYF